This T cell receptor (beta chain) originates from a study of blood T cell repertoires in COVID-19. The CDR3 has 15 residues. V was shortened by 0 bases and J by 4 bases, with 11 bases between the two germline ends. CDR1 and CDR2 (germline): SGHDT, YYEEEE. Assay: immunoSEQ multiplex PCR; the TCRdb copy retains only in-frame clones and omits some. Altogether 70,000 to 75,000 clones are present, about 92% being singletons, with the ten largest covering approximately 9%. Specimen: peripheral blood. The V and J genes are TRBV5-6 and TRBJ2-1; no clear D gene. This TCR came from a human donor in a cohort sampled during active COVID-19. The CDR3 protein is CASSLVNSGYNEQFF. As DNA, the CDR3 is TGTGCCAGCAGCTTGGTTAATTCCGGGTACAATGAGCAGTTCTTC.